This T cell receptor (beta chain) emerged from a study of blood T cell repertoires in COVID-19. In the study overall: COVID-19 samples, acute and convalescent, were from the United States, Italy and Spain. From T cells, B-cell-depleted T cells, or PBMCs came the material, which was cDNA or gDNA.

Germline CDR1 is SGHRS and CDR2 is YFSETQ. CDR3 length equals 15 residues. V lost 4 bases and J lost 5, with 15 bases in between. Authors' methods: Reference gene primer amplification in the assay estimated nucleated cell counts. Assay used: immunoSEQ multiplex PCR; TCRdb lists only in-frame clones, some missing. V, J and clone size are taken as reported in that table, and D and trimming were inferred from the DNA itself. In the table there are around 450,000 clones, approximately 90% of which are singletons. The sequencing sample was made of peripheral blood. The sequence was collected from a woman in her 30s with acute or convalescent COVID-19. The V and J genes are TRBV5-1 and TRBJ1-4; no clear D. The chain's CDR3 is CASSLTGNDNEKLFF. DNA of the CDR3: TGCGCCAGCAGCCTAACCGGGAACGACAATGAAAAACTGTTTTTT.